Below, 18 T cell receptor beta chains from the same sample are listed, as sequenced in a study of T cell responses to AZD1222 COVID-19 vaccine. Here immunoSEQ multiplex PCR was the method, and the copy in TCRdb shows in-frame clones only, minus some. The sample carries about 110,000 clones, more than 75% recorded once. This specimen consisted of peripheral blood, obtained on day 0 of AZD1222 vaccination. All receptors derive from an adult in good health.

The rearrangement links TRBV10-2 to TRBJ1-1; D perhaps matches TRBD1 (6 bases). The CDR3 runs to 14 residues. The V gene's germline CDR1 is WSHSY and CDR2 SAAADI. Trimming pared 7 bases from V and 4 bases from J, leaving 16 bases between. The CDR3 here is CASKGSGEGTEAFF. The CDR3 DNA follows: TGCGCCAGCAAGGGTTCAGGGGAAGGCACTGAAGCTTTCTTT.

The chain carries TRBV19 and TRBJ1-2; 7 bases are shared with TRBD1. Trimming at V came to 1 base and at J to 4 bases, leaving 6 bases not matched to a gene. Germline assignment: CDR1 LNHDA and CDR2 SQIVND (reference sequence). The CDR3 sequence is 15 residues long. The CDR3 loop is CASSIGDRVVYGYTF. In DNA, the CDR3 is TGTGCCAGTAGTATAGGAGACAGGGTTGTCTATGGCTACACCTTC.

This chain uses TRBV12-3 or TRBV12-4 with TRBJ1-2; perhaps TRBD1 as D (5 bases). The V end was cut by 1 base, the J end by 7 bases, with 10 bases between. CDR3 length: 13 amino acids. The CDR3 protein is CASSLGQGSGYTF. The CDR3 nucleotides read TGTGCCAGCAGTTTAGGCCAGGGAAGTGGCTACACCTTC.

V and J are TRBV18 and TRBJ2-7, with a possible D match to TRBD2 (5 bases). Germline values: CDR1 KGHSH, CDR2 LQKENI. The CDR3 runs 12 residues. Trimming pared 5 bases from V and 6 bases from J, leaving 11 bases between. The CDR3: CASSGGSREQYF. CDR3 DNA sequence: TGTGCCAGCTCAGGAGGTAGTCGCGAGCAGTACTTC.

CDR3 in DNA: TGCGCCAGCAGCCATTACTTGGGGGTAGCGGGGACGGTAGGGTACGAGCAGTACTTC. Translation gives CASSHYLGVAGTVGYEQYF. This chain uses TRBV4-1 with TRBJ2-7; 8 bases fit TRBD2. CDR1 is MGHRA, CDR2 YSYEKL, per germline. This CDR3 spans 19 amino acids. V gave up 3 bases and J gave up 4 bases; unmatched junction bases: 20.

This clone was observed a single time. The V gene is TRBV5-4, the J gene TRBJ2-5, with 9 bases fitting TRBD2. Germline V lookup: CDR1 SGHNT, CDR2 YYREEE (reference sequence). The CDR3 is 15 residues long. With 5 bases clipped from V and 2 bases from J, the junction kept 7 bases outside the gene matches. CDR3: CASSYSGLAQETQYF. The DNA for the CDR3 is TGTGCCAGCAGTTATTCCGGACTAGCGCAAGAGACCCAGTACTTC.

The V gene is TRBV4-2, the J gene TRBJ2-7; D perhaps matches TRBD1 (6 bases). The CDR3 loop spans 13 amino acids. Deletions cut 1 base from V and 5 bases from J, with 9 bases between. Germline V gene lookup returns CDR1 LGHNA and CDR2 YNFKEQ. This chain's CDR3 is CASSQGPGDEQYF. The CDR3 coding sequence is TGTGCCAGCAGCCAAGGTCCAGGGGACGAGCAGTACTTC.

This sequence joins TRBV4-1 and TRBJ2-7, with 11 bases fitting TRBD2. The CDR3 length is 17 residues. CDR1 and CDR2 (germline): MGHRA, YSYEKL. The V gene end was trimmed by 3 bases and the J gene end by 4 bases; junction bases not matched to a gene: 11. Here the CDR3 reads CASSQHLLAGGLYEQYF. CDR3 DNA sequence: TGCGCCAGCAGCCAGCACCTCTTAGCGGGGGGGCTGTACGAGCAGTACTTC.

This chain joins TRBV7-9 and TRBJ2-7; a weak D match, TRBD2 (6 bases). Trimming removed 5 bases at V and 4 bases at J, with 9 bases between. This CDR3 contains 12 residues. Germline V gives CDR1 SEHNR, CDR2 FQNEAQ (reference sequence). The CDR3 sequence: CASSTAGYEQYF. In nucleotides, the CDR3 is TGTGCCAGCAGCACCGCGGGGTACGAGCAGTACTTC.

The chain links TRBV24-1 to TRBJ1-6; no definite D call. Germline V CDR1 and CDR2: KGHDR, SFDVKD. This CDR3 has 17 residues. The ends were cut back, 3 bases at V and 5 bases at J, with 16 bases in the middle. Written as DNA, the CDR3 is TGTGCCACCAGTGATCACCCCGGACCGAGGGATAATTCACCCCTCCACTTT. Protein: CATSDHPGPRDNSPLHF.

This rearrangement joins TRBV10-3 to TRBJ1-2, with D hard to call. The CDR3 runs to 14 residues. Germline V gene sequence: CDR1 ENHRY, CDR2 SYGVKD. V dropped 5 bases and J dropped 1 base, with 11 bases sitting between them. CDR3 residues: CAISPRGINYGYTF. In DNA, the CDR3 is TGTGCCATCAGTCCACGGGGAATTAACTATGGCTACACCTTC.

The rearrangement links TRBV7-9 to TRBJ1-3; no clear D. Germline V gene sequence: CDR1 SEHNR, CDR2 FQNEAQ (reference sequence). This CDR3 spans 14 amino acids. Deletions cut 6 bases from V and 2 bases from J, with 11 bases between. The CDR3: CASRDPSAGNTIYF. Here the CDR3 DNA reads TGTGCCAGCAGAGATCCGTCCGCTGGAAACACCATATATTTT.

The chain joins TRBV6-5 to TRBJ2-4, with 7 bases lining up with TRBD1. From germline, CDR1 is MNHEY and CDR2 SVGAGI. This CDR3 comprises 15 residues. Trimming removed 4 bases from V and 7 bases from J; junction bases left unmatched: 10. The CDR3, as DNA: TGTGCCAGCAGTTCTGGACAGGCCAGGTCGAACATTCAGTACTTC. Translating it yields CASSSGQARSNIQYF.

The rearrangement joins TRBV10-2 to TRBJ2-7, with 8 bases identical to TRBD1. The CDR3 is 18 residues long. Germline CDR1 reads WSHSY; CDR2 reads SAAADI. The junction had 17 bases not matched to a gene; V was cut back by 4 bases and J by 3 bases. The CDR3: CASSAPTGGYGWVYEQYF. The CDR3 DNA reads as TGCGCCAGCAGTGCTCCTACAGGGGGGTATGGTTGGGTCTACGAGCAGTACTTC.

This clone was counted only a few times. The V gene is TRBV11-2, the J gene TRBJ2-5, with 9 bases fitting TRBD2. V lost 5 bases and J lost 4; bases outside the gene matches: 14. CDR3 length: 17 residues. Germline loops: CDR1 SGHAT, CDR2 FQNNGV. CDR3 sequence reads: CASSRTRLAGIIETQYF. CDR3 nucleotide sequence: TGTGCCAGCAGCAGAACACGGCTAGCGGGGATTATAGAGACCCAGTACTTC.

The rearrangement uses TRBV4-2 and TRBJ2-5, with 7 bases identical to TRBD2. V was clipped by 0 bases and J by 3 bases; unmatched bases: 4. Per germline, CDR1 LGHNA and CDR2 YNFKEQ. The CDR3 contains 15 residues. CDR3 in amino acids: CASSQELALKETQYF. CDR3 in DNA: TGTGCCAGCAGCCAAGAACTAGCGTTGAAAGAGACCCAGTACTTC.

The CDR3, as DNA: TGTGCCAGCAGCGTAGGGGGCGCGTTAGATGAAAAACTGTTTTTT. As protein: CASSVGGALDEKLFF. The chain is built from TRBV9 and TRBJ1-4; D is perhaps TRBD1 (5 bases). The CDR3 totals 15 residues. V was trimmed by 0 bases and J by 6 bases, leaving 12 bases between them. Germline V lookup: CDR1 SGDLS, CDR2 YYNGEE.

The chain joins TRBV11-2 to TRBJ2-5; TRBD1 agrees at 7 bases. V was clipped by 4 bases and J by 2 bases; unmatched bases: 7. This CDR3 contains 15 residues. Per the germline V gene, CDR1 is SGHAT and CDR2 is FQNNGV. DNA of the CDR3: TGTGCCAGCAGCTCCTCGTCGACAGGGCAAGAGACCCAGTACTTC. Translating it yields CASSSSSTGQETQYF.